The rows below give T cell receptor beta chains drawn from one sample of a study of identical twins. TCRdb ran MiXCR on the 5' RACE reads and lists one entry per CDR3 protein. The table records about 520,000 distinct CDR3 sequences, roughly 21% of them present only once. The same specimen was also included in a second study, on T cells expressing NK-cell markers.

The sample was CD4+ T cells sorted from blood. These receptors came from a young woman in good health. The CDR3 runs from the conserved cysteine through the conserved F or W. Size is omitted from some rows. Given values are once, few, many or a class for expanded clones.

abundance	v_gene	j_gene	CDR3aa
.	TRBV12-3/TRBV12-4	TRBJ2-1	CASSSQGAKSYNEQFF
few	TRBV7-3	TRBJ1-6	CASSLVARDNSPLHF
few	TRBV20-1	TRBJ2-1	CSARDPTYEQFF
.	TRBV20-1	TRBJ2-5	CSASSGSGGLLGETQYF
few	TRBV3-1	TRBJ1-1	CASSQAQKNTEAFF
.	TRBV7-9	TRBJ1-4	CASGWWVGEKLFF
few	TRBV5-6	TRBJ1-2	CASRRWADGYGYTF
.	TRBV27	TRBJ1-1	CASMGRMNTEAFF
few	TRBV3-1	TRBJ2-1	CASSAPLLANEQFF
.	TRBV20-1	TRBJ2-3	CSARTSGRGADTQYF
.	TRBV11-2	TRBJ2-2	CASSFGRDRTGELFF
few	TRBV9	TRBJ1-1	CASSVGQGRTEAFF
few	TRBV12-3/TRBV12-4	TRBJ1-3	CASRRNTGNTIYF
few	TRBV4-3	TRBJ1-1	CASSQDYGTGGYGAFF
few	TRBV5-1	TRBJ2-3	CASRPPGSPDTQYF
few	TRBV20-1	TRBJ2-6	CSARDQTSGANVLTF
.	TRBV5-1	TRBJ2-2	CASSSGTAANTGELFF
many	TRBV20-1	TRBJ2-1	CSASRGLAGLNEQFF
.	TRBV5-6	TRBJ2-1	CASSPNRGNEQFF
few	TRBV5-1	TRBJ2-7	CASSFASSETYEQYF
few	TRBV6-1	TRBJ1-5	CASSQGRIFDQPQHF
.	TRBV21-1	TRBJ1-6	CASSSRDISSPLHF
few	TRBV6-1	TRBJ1-3	CASRAGAIPNRSGNTIYF
few	TRBV20-1	TRBJ2-3	CSARDLLAGLPDTQYF
.	TRBV3-1	TRBJ2-7	CASSQTGLVWQYF
few	TRBV6-2/TRBV6-3	TRBJ2-2	CASSFRRTGELFF
few	TRBV5-1	TRBJ2-1	CASSLARDRVSNEQFF
.	TRBV20-1	TRBJ1-1	CSARDKGTEAFF
few	TRBV5-1	TRBJ2-3	CASSFAASPGTDTQYF
.	TRBV13	TRBJ2-7	CASSLVGTSGRHEQYF
.	TRBV20-1	TRBJ1-1	CSARSPTAWDGAFF
few	TRBV20-1	TRBJ2-3	CSARRQGRGTDTQYF
.	TRBV3-1	TRBJ2-6	CASSFPGHSGANVLTF
.	TRBV5-1	TRBJ1-1	CASSLAPANTEAFF
few	TRBV7-3	TRBJ2-2	CASSFTGDGELFF
many	TRBV12-3/TRBV12-4	TRBJ2-5	CASSIQETQYF
.	TRBV7-3	TRBJ2-3	CASSIDVASGGSQYF
few	TRBV5-1	TRBJ2-5	CASSFQQETQYF
.	TRBV2	TRBJ2-5	CASRDGTAGGYF
many	TRBV20-1	TRBJ2-4	CSARIGAKNIQYF
.	TRBV5-1	TRBJ2-1	CASSLASGGRNEQFF
.	TRBV15	TRBJ2-5	CATSRRYQETQYF
.	TRBV12-3/TRBV12-4	TRBJ2-1	CASSFRREVNEQFF
many	TRBV6-5	TRBJ1-3	CATWSRGNTIYF
.	TRBV5-6	TRBJ2-7	CASSLGQGSREQYF
.	TRBV6-1	TRBJ1-2	CASSRFQMNYGYTF
many	TRBV12-3/TRBV12-4	TRBJ2-3	CASRILAGFADTQYF
.	TRBV6-1	TRBJ2-1	CASSLLAVGSYNEQFF
.	TRBV12-3/TRBV12-4	TRBJ2-1	CASRKREGIFYEQFF
.	TRBV5-8	TRBJ2-7	CASSFRTRRGQYF
many	TRBV5-6	TRBJ1-4	CASSLRGPNEKLFF